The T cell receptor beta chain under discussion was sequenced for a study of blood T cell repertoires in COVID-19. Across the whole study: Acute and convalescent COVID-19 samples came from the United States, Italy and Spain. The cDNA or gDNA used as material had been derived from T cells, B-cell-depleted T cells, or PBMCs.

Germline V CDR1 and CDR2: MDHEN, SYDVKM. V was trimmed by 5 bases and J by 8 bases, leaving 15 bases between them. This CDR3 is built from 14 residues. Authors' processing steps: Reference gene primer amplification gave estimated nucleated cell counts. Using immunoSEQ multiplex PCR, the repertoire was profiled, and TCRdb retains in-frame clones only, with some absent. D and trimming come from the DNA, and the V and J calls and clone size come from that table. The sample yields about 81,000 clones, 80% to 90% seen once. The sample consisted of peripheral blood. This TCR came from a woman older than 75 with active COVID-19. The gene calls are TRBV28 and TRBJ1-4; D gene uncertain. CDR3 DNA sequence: TGTGCCAGCAGTCGCCGACTGAATTGGGAAAAACTGTTTTTT. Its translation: CASSRRLNWEKLFF.